These T cell receptor beta chains were read from a single sample in a study of high-grade serous ovarian cancer treatment subgroups. Sequenced by immunoSEQ multiplex PCR; TCRdb stores in-frame clones only, minus some. Of around 37,000 clones detected, 79% appear once; the ten largest clones hold roughly 3.2%. Sequenced input: tumor tissue. The source is a human donor with high-grade serous ovarian cancer. CDR3s include the opening cysteine and the closing phenylalanine or tryptophan. The D gene is left open where the match is weak. Only part of the rows carry a size: once, few, many, or a class if the clone is expanded.

NA	14	TRBV28	TRBJ1-2	NA	CASSARQVPGGYTF	TGTGCCAGCAGTGCGCGACAGGTTCCCGGTGGCTACACCTTC
NA	13	TRBV6-6	TRBJ1-1	once	CASSYIDRRGAFF	TGTGCCAGCAGTTACATCGACAGGCGAGGAGCTTTCTTT
TRBD1	15	TRBV25-1	TRBJ1-1	NA	CASSDSQGLGAEAFF	TGTGCCAGCAGTGATTCACAGGGGCTGGGGGCTGAAGCTTTCTTT
NA	15	TRBV28	TRBJ1-3	once	CASSLQPTTGNTIYF	TGTGCCAGCAGTTTGCAGCCGACGACTGGAAACACCATATATTTT
NA	16	TRBV4-2	TRBJ1-4	few	CASSQEGRRLGEKLFF	TGTGCCAGCAGCCAAGAGGGGCGAAGGCTGGGCGAAAAACTGTTTTTT
TRBD2	14	TRBV29-1	TRBJ2-1	NA	CSVARGRVANEQFF	TGCAGCGTTGCTCGGGGGAGGGTAGCAAATGAGCAGTTCTTC
NA	14	TRBV25-1	TRBJ1-4	few	CATSRQGTNEKLFF	TGTGCCACCTCCCGCCAGGGAACTAATGAAAAACTGTTTTTT
NA	13	TRBV7-9	TRBJ2-5	NA	CASSAPREETQYF	TGTGCCAGCAGCGCCCCACGGGAAGAGACCCAGTACTTC
NA	14	TRBV21-1	TRBJ2-3	NA	CAPTGFEDTDTQYF	TGTGCCCCCACAGGGTTTGAGGACACAGATACGCAGTATTTT
NA	10	TRBV21-1	TRBJ1-6	NA	CASSRSPLHF	TGTGCCAGCAGCCGTAGCCCCCTCCACTTT
NA	15	TRBV27	TRBJ1-1	NA	CASSPRWRRNTEAFF	TGTGCCAGCAGTCCAAGGTGGAGAAGGAACACTGAAGCTTTCTTT
NA	15	TRBV4-1	TRBJ2-4	NA	CASSQEGEAKNIQYF	TGCGCCAGCAGCCAAGAAGGGGAAGCCAAAAACATTCAGTACTTC
NA	16	TRBV7-2	TRBJ2-2	NA	CASSLMNTRNTGELFF	TGTGCCAGCAGCTTAATGAATACCAGGAACACCGGGGAGCTGTTTTTT
NA	13	TRBV5-4	TRBJ2-5	few	CASSLVGQETQYF	TGTGCCAGCAGCTTGGTGGGACAAGAGACCCAGTACTTC
TRBD1	15	TRBV27	TRBJ2-7	NA	CASRQTYGQGLEQYF	TGTGCCAGCAGACAAACTTACGGACAGGGACTTGAGCAGTACTTC
TRBD2	15	TRBV4-3	TRBJ2-5	NA	CASSEALAGAETQYF	TGCGCCAGCAGCGAGGCACTAGCGGGAGCAGAGACCCAGTACTTC
TRBD2	18	TRBV27	TRBJ2-5	NA	CASKRTTSGRQFKETQYF	TGTGCCAGCAAGCGGACGACTAGCGGGAGGCAATTTAAAGAGACCCAGTACTTC
NA	13	TRBV27	TRBJ1-2	NA	CASSLWGNYGYTF	TGTGCCAGCTCATTGTGGGGAAACTATGGCTACACCTTC
TRBD2	15	TRBV7-9	TRBJ2-5	NA	CASSAGGSWGETQYF	TGTGCCAGCAGCGCCGGGGGGAGCTGGGGCGAGACCCAGTACTTC
NA	16	TRBV19	TRBJ2-3	NA	CASSVTRSASTDTQYF	TGTGCCAGTAGTGTTACTAGGAGTGCTAGCACAGATACGCAGTATTTT
TRBD1	15	TRBV5-1	TRBJ1-5	NA	CASSPTGASNQPQHF	TGCGCCAGCAGTCCCACAGGGGCTAGCAATCAGCCCCAGCATTTT
TRBD1	16	TRBV7-9	TRBJ1-5	NA	CASSSDYRGSNQPQHF	TGTGCCAGCAGCTCCGATTACAGGGGTAGCAATCAGCCCCAGCATTTT
TRBD1	14	TRBV5-1	TRBJ2-7	NA	CASSRRDRVYEQYF	TGCGCCAGCAGCCGCCGGGACAGGGTTTACGAGCAGTACTTC
TRBD2	15	TRBV29-1	TRBJ2-5	once	CSPPTAAGGRETQYF	TGCAGCCCTCCTACCGCAGCGGGGGGGAGGGAGACCCAGTACTTC
NA	12	TRBV28	TRBJ2-7	NA	CASSPYRVEQYF	TGTGCCAGCAGTCCCTACAGGGTCGAGCAGTACTTC
NA	14	TRBV7-2	TRBJ2-5	NA	CASSLDVQTKTQYF	TGTGCCAGCAGCTTAGATGTCCAAACGAAGACCCAGTACTTC
TRBD1	13	TRBV19	TRBJ1-6	NA	CASMDRVHSPLHF	TGTGCCAGTATGGACAGGGTTCATTCACCCCTCCACTTT
NA	13	TRBV27	TRBJ1-4	NA	CASTRSLGEKLFF	TGTGCCAGCACTCGGTCCTTGGGAGAAAAACTGTTTTTT
TRBD1	17	TRBV7-9	TRBJ1-4	NA	CASSGRDRDAANEKLFF	TGTGCCAGCAGTGGCCGGGACAGGGACGCAGCTAATGAAAAACTGTTTTTT